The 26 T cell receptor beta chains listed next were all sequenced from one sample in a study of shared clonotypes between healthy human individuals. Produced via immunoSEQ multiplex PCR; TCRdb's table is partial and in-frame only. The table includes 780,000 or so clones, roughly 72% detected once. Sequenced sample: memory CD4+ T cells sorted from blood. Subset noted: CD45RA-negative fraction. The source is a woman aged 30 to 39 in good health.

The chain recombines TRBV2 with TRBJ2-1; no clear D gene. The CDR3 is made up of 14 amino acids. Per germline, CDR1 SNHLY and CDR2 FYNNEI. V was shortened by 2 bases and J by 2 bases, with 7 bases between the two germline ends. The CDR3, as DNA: TGTGCCAGCAGTGAAAGCAGTACCTACAATGAGCAGTTCTTC. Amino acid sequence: CASSESSTYNEQFF. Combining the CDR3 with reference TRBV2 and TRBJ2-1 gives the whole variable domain EPEVTQTPSHQVTQMGQEVILRCVPISNHLYFYWYRQILGQKVEFLVSFYNNEISEKSEIFDDQFSVERPDGSNFTLKIRSTKLEDSAMYFCASSESSTYNEQFFGPGTRLTVL.

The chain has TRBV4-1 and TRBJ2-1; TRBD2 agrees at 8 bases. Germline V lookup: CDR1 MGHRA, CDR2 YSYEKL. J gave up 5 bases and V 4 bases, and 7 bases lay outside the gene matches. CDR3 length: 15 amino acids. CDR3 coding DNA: TGCGCCAGCAGCCGAGAAACGGGGGGGCACAATGAGCAGTTCTTC. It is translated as CASSRETGGHNEQFF.

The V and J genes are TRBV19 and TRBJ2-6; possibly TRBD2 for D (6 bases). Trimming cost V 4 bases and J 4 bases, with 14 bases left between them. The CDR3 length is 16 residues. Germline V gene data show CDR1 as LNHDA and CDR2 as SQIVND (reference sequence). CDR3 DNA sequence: TGTGCCAGTAGTAAATTGGAGGGGACCGGGGCCAACGTCCTGACTTTC. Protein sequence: CASSKLEGTGANVLTF.

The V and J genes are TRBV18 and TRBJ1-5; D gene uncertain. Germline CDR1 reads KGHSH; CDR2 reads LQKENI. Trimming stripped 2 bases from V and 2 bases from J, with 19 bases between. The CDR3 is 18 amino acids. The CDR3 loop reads CASSPYTSLLGGNQPQHF. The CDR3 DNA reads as TGTGCCAGCTCACCATACACCTCCCTCCTAGGCGGCAATCAGCCCCAGCATTTT.

CDR3 DNA: TGTGCCAGCAGCTCCGGGCCGACCGGTGGGGAGACCCAGTACTTC. It codes for CASSSGPTGGETQYF. V and J are TRBV7-6 and TRBJ2-5; D is ambiguous. CDR1 is SGHVS and CDR2 is FNYEAQ in the germline V gene. There are 15 residues in the CDR3. Deletions cut 4 bases from V and 5 bases from J, with 17 bases between.

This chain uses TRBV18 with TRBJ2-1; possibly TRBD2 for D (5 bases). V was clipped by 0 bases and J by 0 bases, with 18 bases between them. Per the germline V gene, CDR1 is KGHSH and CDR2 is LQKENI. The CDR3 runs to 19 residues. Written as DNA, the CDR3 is TGTGCCAGCTCACCACCCGGACTTTCTAAAATGAGCTCCTACAATGAGCAGTTCTTC. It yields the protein CASSPPGLSKMSSYNEQFF.

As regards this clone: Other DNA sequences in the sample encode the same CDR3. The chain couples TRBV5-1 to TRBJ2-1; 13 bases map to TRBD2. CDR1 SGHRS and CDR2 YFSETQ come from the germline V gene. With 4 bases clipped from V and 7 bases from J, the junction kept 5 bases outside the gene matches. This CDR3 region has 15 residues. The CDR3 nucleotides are TGCGCCAGCAGCCCGGGACTAGCGGGAACAAATGAGCAGTTCTTC. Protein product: CASSPGLAGTNEQFF.

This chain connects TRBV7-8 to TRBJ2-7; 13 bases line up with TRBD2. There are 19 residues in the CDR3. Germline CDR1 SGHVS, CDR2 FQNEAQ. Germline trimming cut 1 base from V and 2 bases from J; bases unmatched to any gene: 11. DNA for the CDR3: TGTGCCAGCAGCTTAGGGGGGGTCTTAACTAGCGGGAGGGCCTACGAGCAGTACTTC. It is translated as CASSLGGVLTSGRAYEQYF.

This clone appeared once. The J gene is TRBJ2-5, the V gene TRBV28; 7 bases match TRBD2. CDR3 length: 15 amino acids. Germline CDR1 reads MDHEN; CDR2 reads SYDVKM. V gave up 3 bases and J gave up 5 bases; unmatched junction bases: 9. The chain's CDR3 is CASSFPGDYWETQYF. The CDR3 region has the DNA TGTGCCAGCAGTTTCCCTGGGGACTACTGGGAGACCCAGTACTTC.

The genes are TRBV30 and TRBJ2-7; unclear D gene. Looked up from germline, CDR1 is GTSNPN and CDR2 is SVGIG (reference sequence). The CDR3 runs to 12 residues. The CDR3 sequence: CAYAGSNYEQYF. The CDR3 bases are TGTGCATACGCTGGCTCTAACTACGAGCAGTACTTC.

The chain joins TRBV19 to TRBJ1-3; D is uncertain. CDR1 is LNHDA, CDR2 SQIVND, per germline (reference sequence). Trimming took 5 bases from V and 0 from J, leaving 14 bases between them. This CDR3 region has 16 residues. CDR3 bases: TGTGCCAGTAGTCTGAGAAACACCGCCTCTGGAAACACCATATATTTT. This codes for CASSLRNTASGNTIYF.

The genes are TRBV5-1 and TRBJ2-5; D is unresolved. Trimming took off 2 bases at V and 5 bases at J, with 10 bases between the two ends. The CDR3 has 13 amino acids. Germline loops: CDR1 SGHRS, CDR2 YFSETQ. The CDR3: CASSFQVDETQYF. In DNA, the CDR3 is TGCGCCAGCAGCTTTCAGGTGGACGAGACCCAGTACTTC.

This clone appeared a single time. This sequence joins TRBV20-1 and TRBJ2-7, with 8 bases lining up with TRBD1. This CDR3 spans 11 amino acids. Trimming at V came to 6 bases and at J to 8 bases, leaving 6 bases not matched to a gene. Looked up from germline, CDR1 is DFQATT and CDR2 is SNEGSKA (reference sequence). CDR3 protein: CSAPDRVQQYF. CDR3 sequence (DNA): TGCAGTGCGCCGGACAGGGTGCAGCAGTACTTC.

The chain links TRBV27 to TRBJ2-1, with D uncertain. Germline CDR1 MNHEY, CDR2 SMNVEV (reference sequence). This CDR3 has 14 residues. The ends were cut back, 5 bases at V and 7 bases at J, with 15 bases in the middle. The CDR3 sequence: CASSPLDSPNEQFF. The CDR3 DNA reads TGTGCCAGCAGTCCTCTGGATAGCCCGAATGAGCAGTTCTTC.

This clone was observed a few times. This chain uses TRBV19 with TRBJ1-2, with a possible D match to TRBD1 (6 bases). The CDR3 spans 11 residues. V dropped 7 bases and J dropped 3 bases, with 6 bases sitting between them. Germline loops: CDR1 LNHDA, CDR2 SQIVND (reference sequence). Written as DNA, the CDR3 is TGTGCCAGTACAGGGGACTATGGCTACACCTTC. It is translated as CASTGDYGYTF.

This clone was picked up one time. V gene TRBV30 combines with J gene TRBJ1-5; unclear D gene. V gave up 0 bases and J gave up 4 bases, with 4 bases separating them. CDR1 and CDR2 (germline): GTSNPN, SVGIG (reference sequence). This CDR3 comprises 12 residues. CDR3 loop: CAWSVRNQPQHF. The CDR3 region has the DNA TGTGCCTGGAGTGTACGGAATCAGCCCCAGCATTTT.

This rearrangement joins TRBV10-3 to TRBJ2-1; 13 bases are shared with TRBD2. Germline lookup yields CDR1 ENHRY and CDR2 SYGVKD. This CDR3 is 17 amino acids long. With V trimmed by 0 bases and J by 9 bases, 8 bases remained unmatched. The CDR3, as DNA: TGTGCCATCAGTGAGTCAACGACTAGCGGGAGGCAGGGTGAGCAGTTCTTC. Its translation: CAISESTTSGRQGEQFF.

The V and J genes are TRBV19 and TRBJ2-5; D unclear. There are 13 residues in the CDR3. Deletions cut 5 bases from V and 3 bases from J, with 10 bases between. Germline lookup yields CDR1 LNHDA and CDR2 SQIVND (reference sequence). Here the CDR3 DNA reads TGTGCCAGTAGTCCCCAAAGGGAAGAGACCCAGTACTTC. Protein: CASSPQREETQYF. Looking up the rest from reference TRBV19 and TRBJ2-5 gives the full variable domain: DGGITQSPKYLFRKEGQNVTLSCEQNLNHDAMYWYRQDPGQGLRLIYYSQIVNDFQKGDIAEGYSVSREKKESFPLTVTSAQKNPTAFYLCASSPQREETQYFGPGTRLLVL.

The CDR3, as DNA: TGTGCCAGCAGCAAAGCGCTTTGTTGGGACAGGGGTAACGAGCAGTACTTC. Translated, it gives CASSKALCWDRGNEQYF. V usage is TRBV21-1 and J usage is TRBJ2-7; TRBD1, the table's D call, was not compared with the DNA. TRBV21-1 is a pseudogene locus. This CDR3 comprises 17 residues.

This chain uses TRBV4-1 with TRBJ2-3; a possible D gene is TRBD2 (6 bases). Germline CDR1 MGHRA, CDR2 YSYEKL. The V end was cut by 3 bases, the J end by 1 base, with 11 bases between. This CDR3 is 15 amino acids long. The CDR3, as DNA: TGCGCCAGCAGCCAGGTTGCTAGCGGCACAGATACGCAGTATTTT. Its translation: CASSQVASGTDTQYF.

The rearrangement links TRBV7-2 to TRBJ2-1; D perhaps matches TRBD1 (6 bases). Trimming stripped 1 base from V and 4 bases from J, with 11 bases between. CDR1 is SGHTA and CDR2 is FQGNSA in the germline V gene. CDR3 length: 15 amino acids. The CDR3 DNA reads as TGTGCCAGCAGCTTAGATTCCGGGACATACAATGAGCAGTTCTTC. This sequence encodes CASSLDSGTYNEQFF.

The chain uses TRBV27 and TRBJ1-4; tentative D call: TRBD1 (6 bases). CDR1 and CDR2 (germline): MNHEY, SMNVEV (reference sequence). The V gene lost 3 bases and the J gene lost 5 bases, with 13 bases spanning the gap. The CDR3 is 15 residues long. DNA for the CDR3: TGTGCCAGCAGTTTTATGGCAGGGGCAAATGAAAAACTGTTTTTT. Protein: CASSFMAGANEKLFF. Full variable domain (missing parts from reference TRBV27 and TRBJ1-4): EAQVTQNPRYLITVTGKKLTVTCSQNMNHEYMSWYRQDPGLGLRQIYYSMNVEVTDKGDVPEGYKVSRKEKRNFPLILESPSPNQTSLYFCASSFMAGANEKLFFGSGTQLSVL.

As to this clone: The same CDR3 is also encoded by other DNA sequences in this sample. The CDR3 DNA reads TGTGCCAGCTCACCACCGGGTGGGACTGAAGCTTTCTTT. Translated, it gives CASSPPGGTEAFF. J is TRBJ1-1 and V is TRBV18; D is unresolved. Germline CDR1 and CDR2: KGHSH and LQKENI. The CDR3 has 13 residues. With 0 bases removed from V and 5 bases from J, the gap between germline ends came to 7 bases.

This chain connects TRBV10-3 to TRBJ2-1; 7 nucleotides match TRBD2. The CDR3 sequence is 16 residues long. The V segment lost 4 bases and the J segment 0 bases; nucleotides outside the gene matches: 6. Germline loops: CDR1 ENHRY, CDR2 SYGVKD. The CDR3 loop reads CAISGLAARSYNEQFF. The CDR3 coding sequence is TGTGCCATCAGTGGGCTAGCGGCCCGCTCCTACAATGAGCAGTTCTTC.

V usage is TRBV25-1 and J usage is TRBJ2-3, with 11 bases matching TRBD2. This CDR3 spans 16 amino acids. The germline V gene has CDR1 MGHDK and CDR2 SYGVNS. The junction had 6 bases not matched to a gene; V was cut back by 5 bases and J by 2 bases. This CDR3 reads CASSSGLAGFTDTQYF. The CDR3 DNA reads TGTGCCAGCAGTTCCGGACTAGCGGGTTTCACAGATACGCAGTATTTT.

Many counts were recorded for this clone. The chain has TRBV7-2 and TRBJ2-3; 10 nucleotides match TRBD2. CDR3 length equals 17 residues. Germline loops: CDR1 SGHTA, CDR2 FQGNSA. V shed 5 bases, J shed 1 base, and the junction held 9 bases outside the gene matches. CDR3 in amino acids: CASSPRGLAGGTDTQYF. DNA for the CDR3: TGTGCCAGCAGCCCACGGGGTCTAGCGGGGGGCACAGATACGCAGTATTTT.